This T cell receptor (beta chain) was captured in a study of T cell responses to AZD1222 COVID-19 vaccine. Germline assignment: CDR1 SGHTA and CDR2 FQGNSA. This CDR3 comprises 15 residues. The V end was cut by 3 bases, the J end by 0 bases, with 11 bases between. Notes on the study in general: Vaccine-related CD4 TCRs covered spike, predominating at 160-218 and 743-854. Among those given AZD1222, only five or six were seropositive at baseline. The donor group comprised mostly white British people and more females; the analysis possibly underestimated clonal diversity.

Note on this clone: Its antigen is unknown.

Some clones are missing from TCRdb's copy, which holds only in-frame ones; the method was immunoSEQ multiplex PCR. Of about 130,000 clones listed, about 90% are singletons. The receptor was derived from an adult in good health. The sample here was peripheral blood, taken on day 0 of AZD1222 vaccination. The V and J genes are TRBV7-2 and TRBJ1-2, with D tentatively TRBD1 (5 bases). The DNA of the CDR3 is TGTGCCAGCAGCTTTCGCCCGGGACCTAACTATGGCTACACCTTC. Translation: CASSFRPGPNYGYTF.